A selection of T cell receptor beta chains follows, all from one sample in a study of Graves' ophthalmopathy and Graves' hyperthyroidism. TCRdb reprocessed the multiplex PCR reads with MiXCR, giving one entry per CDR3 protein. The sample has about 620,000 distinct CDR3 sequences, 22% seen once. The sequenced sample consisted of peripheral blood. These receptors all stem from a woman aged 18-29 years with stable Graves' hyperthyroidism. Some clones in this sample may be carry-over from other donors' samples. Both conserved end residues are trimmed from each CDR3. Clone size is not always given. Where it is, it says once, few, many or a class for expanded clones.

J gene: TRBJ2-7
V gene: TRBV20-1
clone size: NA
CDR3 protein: SARGLAGGNQPHEQY

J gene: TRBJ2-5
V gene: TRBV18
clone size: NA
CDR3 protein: ASSPGTPGGQETQY

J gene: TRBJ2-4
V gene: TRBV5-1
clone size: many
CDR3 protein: ANPSGPLAKNIQY

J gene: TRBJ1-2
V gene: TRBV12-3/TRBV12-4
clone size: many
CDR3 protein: ASRLHGSPIEANYGYT

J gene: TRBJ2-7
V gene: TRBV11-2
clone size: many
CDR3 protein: ASSPGGAAHSYEQY

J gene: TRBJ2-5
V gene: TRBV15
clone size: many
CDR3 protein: ATSREVRLETQY

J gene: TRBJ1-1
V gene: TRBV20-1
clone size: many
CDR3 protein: SARANTEAF

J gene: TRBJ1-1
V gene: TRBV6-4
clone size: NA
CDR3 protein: ASSYQIEAF

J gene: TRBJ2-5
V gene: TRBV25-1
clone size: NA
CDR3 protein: ASSGRGGRQETQY

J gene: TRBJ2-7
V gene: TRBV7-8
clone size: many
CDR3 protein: ASSLGISVTSPGWIYEQY

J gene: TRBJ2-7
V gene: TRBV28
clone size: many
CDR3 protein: ASSLSATGREQY

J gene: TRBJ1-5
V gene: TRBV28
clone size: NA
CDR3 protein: ASSFGTGHQPQH

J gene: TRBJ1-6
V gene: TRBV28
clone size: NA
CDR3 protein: ASRGTGRSNSPLH

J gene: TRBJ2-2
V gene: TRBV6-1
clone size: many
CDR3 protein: AIRQDLRGELF

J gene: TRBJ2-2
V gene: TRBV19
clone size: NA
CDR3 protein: ASISGRGNTGELC

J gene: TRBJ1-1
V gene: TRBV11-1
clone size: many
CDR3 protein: ASSLMDGNTEAF

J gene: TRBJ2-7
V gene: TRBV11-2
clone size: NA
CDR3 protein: ASSVYSFPFPRPIYEQY

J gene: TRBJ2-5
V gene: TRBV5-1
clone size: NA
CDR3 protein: ASSRESRIQETQY

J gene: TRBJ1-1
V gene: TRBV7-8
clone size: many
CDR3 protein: ASSHTWNTEAF

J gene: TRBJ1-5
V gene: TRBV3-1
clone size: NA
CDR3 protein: ASSRRQGGNQPQH